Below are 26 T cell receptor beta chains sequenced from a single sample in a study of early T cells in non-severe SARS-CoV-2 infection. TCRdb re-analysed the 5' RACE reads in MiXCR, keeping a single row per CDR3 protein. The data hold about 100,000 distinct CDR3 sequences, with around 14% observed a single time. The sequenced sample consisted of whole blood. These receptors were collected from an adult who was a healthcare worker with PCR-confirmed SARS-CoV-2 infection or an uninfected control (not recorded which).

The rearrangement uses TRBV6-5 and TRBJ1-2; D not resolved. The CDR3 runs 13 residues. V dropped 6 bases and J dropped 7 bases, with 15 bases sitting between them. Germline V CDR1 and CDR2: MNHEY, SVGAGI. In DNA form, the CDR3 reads TGTGCCAGCAGCCCTAGGGTGAAGCCTGGCTACACCTTC. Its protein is CASSPRVKPGYTF.

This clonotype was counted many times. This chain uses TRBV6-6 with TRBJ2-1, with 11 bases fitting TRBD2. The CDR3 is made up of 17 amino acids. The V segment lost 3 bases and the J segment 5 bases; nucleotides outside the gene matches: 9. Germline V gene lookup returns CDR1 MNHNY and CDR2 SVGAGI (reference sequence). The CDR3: CASSYQGGLAENNEQFF. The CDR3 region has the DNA TGTGCCAGCAGTTATCAGGGGGGACTAGCGGAAAACAATGAGCAGTTCTTC.

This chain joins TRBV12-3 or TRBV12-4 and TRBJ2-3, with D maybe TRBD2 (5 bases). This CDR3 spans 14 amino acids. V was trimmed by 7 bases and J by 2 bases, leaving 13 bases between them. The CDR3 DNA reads TGTGCCAGCATGGCGAGCGGACCCACAGATACGCAGTATTTT. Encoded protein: CASMASGPTDTQYF.

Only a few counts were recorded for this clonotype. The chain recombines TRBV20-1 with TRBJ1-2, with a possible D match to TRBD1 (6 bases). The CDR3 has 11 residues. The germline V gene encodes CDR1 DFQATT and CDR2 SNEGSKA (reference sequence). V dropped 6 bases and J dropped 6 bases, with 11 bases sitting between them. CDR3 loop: CSARGGHGYTF. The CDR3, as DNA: TGCAGTGCAAGGGGGGGGCATGGCTACACCTTC.

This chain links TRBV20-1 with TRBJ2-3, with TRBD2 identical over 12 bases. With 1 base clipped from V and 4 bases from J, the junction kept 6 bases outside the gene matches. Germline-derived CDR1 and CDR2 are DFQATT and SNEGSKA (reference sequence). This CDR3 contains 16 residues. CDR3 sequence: CSARGVRTSGADTQYF. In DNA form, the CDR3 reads TGCAGTGCTAGAGGGGTGAGGACTAGCGGGGCAGATACGCAGTATTTT.

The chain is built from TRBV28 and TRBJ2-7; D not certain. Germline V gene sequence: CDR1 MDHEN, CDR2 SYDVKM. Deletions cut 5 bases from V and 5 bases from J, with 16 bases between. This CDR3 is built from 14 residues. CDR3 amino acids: CASSPARKRNEQYF. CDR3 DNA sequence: TGTGCCAGCAGTCCAGCAAGGAAGAGGAACGAGCAGTACTTC.

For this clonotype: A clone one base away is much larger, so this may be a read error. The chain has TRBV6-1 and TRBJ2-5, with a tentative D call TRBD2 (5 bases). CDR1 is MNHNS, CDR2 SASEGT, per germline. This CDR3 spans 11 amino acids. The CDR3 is CTSMRDQTQYF. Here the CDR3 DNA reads TGTACCAGCATGAGGGATCAGACCCAGTACTTC.

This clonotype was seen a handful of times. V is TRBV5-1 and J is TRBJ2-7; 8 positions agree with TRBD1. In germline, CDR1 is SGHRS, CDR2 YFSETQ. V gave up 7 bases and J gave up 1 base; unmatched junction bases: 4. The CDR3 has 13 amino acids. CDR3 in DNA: TGCGCCAGCCAACGACAGGGGTCCTACGAGCAGTACTTC. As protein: CASQRQGSYEQYF.

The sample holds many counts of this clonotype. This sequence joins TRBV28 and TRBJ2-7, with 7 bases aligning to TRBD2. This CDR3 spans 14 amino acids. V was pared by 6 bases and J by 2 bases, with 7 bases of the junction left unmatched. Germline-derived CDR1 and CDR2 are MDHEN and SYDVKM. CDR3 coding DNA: TGTGCCAGCAGCTACCGGGGGGTCGCCTACGAGCAGTACTTC. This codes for CASSYRGVAYEQYF. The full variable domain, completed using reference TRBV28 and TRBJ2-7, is DVKVTQSSRYLVKRTGEKVFLECVQDMDHENMFWYRQDPGLGLRLIYFSYDVKMKEKGDIPEGYSVSREKKERFSLILESASTNQTSMYLCASSYRGVAYEQYFGPGTRLTVT.

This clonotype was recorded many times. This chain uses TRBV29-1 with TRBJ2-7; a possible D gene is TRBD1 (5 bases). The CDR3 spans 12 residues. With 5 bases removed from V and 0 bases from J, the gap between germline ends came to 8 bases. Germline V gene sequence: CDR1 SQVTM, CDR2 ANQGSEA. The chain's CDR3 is CSVSDSSYEQYF. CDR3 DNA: TGCAGCGTTAGTGACAGCTCCTACGAGCAGTACTTC.

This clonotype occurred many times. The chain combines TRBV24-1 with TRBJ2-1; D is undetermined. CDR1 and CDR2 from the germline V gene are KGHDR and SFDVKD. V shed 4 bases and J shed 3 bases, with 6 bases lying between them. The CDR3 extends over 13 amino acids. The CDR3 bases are TGTGCCACCAGTGACTCAGACTACAATGAGCAGTTCTTC. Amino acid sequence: CATSDSDYNEQFF.

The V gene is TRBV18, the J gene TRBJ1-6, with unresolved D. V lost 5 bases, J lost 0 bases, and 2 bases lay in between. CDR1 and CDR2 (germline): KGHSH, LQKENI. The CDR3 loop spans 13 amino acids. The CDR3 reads CASSNSYNSPLHF. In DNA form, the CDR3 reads TGTGCCAGCTCAAACTCCTATAATTCACCCCTCCACTTT.

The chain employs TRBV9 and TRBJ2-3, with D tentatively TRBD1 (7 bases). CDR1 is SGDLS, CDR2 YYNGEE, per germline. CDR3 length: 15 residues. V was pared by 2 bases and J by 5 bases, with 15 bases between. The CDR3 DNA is TGTGCCAGCAGCGTCAGGGGGGCCAGGGGAGATACGCAGTATTTT. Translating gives CASSVRGARGDTQYF.

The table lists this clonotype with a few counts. The CDR3 bases are TGCAGCGTTGAAGGGTCTGGAGGTAGGGCGGGGAATGAGCAGTTCTTC. The encoded protein is CSVEGSGGRAGNEQFF. The J gene is TRBJ2-1, the V gene TRBV29-1, with a possible D match to TRBD2 (6 bases). Germline V gene data show CDR1 as SQVTM and CDR2 as ANQGSEA. V dropped 1 base and J dropped 7 bases, with 20 bases sitting between them. The CDR3 totals 16 residues.

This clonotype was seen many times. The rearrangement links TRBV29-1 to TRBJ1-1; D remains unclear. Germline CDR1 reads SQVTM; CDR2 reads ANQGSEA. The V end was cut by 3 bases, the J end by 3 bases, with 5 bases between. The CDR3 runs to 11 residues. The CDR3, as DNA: TGCAGCGTTGACAGCTACACTGAAGCTTTCTTT. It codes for CSVDSYTEAFF.

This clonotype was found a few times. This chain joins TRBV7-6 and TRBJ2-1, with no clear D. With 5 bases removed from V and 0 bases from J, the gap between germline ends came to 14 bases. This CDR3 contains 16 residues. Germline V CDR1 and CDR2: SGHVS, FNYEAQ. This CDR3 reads CASSSFLGSSYNEQFF. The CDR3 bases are TGTGCCAGCAGCAGCTTCCTTGGCAGCTCCTACAATGAGCAGTTCTTC.

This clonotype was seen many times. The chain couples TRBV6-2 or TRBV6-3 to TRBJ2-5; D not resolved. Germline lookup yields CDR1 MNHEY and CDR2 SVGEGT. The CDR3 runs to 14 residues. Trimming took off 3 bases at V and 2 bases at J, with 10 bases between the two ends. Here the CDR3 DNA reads TGTGCCAGCAGTTATTCCGGGCAGCAAGAGACCCAGTACTTC. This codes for CASSYSGQQETQYF.

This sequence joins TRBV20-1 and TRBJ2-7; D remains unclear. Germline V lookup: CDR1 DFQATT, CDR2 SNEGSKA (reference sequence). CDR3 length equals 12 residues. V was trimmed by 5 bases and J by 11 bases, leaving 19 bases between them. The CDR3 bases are TGCAGTGCTGGCCTCACCGCCACTGAGGAGTACTTC. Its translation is CSAGLTATEEYF.

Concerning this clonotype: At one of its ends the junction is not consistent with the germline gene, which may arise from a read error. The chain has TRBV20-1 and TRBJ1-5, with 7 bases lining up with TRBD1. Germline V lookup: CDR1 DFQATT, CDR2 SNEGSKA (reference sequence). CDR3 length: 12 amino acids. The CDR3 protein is CSVRTGNQPRHF. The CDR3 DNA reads TGCAGTGTTCGGACAGGCAATCAGCCCCGGCATTTT.

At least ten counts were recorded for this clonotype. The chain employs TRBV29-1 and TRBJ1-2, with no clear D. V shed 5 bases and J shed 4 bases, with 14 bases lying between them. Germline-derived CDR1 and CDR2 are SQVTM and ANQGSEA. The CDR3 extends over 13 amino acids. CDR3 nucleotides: TGCAGCGTTCGCCTAACTGGGTCCTATGGCTACACCTTC. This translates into CSVRLTGSYGYTF.

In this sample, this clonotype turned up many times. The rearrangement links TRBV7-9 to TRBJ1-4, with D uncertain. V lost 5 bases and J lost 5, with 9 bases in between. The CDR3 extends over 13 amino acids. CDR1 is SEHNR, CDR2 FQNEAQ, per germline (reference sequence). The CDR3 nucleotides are TGTGCCAGCAGCAATGGGCCGAATGAAAAACTGTTTTTT. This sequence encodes CASSNGPNEKLFF.

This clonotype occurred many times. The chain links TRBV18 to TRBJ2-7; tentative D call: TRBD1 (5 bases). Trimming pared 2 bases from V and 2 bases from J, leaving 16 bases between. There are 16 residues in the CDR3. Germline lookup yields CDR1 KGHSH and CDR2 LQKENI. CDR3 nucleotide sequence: TGTGCCAGCTCACCATACTCCGGACAATCAGCCTACGAGCAGTACTTC. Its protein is CASSPYSGQSAYEQYF.

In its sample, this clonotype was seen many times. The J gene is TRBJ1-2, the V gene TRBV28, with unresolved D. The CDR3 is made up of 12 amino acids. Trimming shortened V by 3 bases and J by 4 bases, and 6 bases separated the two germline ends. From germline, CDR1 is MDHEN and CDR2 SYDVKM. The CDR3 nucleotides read TGTGCCAGCAGTTTTGGAGGCTATGGCTACACCTTC. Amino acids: CASSFGGYGYTF.

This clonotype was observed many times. Here the CDR3 reads CASSLLAGGHMATDTQYF. As DNA, the CDR3 is TGTGCCAGCAGCCTATTAGCGGGGGGCCATATGGCCACAGATACGCAGTATTTT. This chain links TRBV7-8 with TRBJ2-3; the match to TRBD2 covers 10 bases. V was clipped by 5 bases and J by 2 bases; unmatched bases: 13. Germline V gene lookup returns CDR1 SGHVS and CDR2 FQNEAQ. The CDR3 loop spans 18 amino acids.

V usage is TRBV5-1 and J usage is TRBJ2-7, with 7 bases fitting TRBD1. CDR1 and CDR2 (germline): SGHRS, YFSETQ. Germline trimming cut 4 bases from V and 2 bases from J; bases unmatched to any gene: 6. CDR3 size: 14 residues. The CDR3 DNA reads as TGCGCCAGCAGCGTCGACAGGGTCCCCTACGAGCAGTACTTC. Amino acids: CASSVDRVPYEQYF.

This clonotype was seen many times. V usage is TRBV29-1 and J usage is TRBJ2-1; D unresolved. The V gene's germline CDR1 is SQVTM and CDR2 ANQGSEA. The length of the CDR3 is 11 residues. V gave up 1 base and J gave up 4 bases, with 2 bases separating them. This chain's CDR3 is CSVEVYNEQFF. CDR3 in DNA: TGCAGCGTTGAAGTTTACAATGAGCAGTTCTTC.